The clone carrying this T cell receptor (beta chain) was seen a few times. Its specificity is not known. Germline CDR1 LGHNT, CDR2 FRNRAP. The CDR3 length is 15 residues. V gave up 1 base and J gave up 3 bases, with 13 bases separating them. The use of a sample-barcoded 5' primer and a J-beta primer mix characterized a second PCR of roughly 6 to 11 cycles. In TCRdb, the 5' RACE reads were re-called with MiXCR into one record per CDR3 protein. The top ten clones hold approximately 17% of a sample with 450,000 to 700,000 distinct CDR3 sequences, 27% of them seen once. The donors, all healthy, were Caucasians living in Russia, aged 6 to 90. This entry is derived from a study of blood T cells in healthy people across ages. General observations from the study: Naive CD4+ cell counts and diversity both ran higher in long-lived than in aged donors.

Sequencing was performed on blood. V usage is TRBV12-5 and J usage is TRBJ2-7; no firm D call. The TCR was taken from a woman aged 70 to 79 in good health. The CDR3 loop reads CASGLAPTPGYEQYF. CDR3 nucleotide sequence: TGTGCTAGTGGTTTGGCCCCGACCCCGGGCTACGAGCAGTACTTC.